This TCR beta chain was sequenced during a study of monozygotic twins with cystic fibrosis. Study-wide results and limits: Unrelated CF individuals shared fewer identical clonotypes than monozygotic CF twins.

Remarks on this clone: The antigen remains unidentified.

The repertoire was sequenced with immunoSEQ multiplex PCR; TCRdb's copy has only in-frame clones and lacks some. This repertoire shows around 21,000 clones, around nine tenths found once; its top ten account for approximately 1.3%. This sequence originates from a woman aged 25 to 45 with cystic fibrosis. The sequencing sample was made of blood.

CDR3 amino acids: CASSYAGGCCEQYF. CDR3 nucleotides: TGCGCCAGCAGCTATGCAGGGGGCTGTTGCGAGCAGTACTTC. The V gene is TRBV23-1, the J gene TRBJ2-7; TRBD1 matches at 8 bases. TRBV23-1 is filed as an ORF, its function uncertain. There are 14 residues in the CDR3. Trimming at V came to 6 bases and at J to 6 bases, leaving 10 bases not matched to a gene.